The 10 T cell receptor beta chains presented below share a single source sample, sequenced in a study of identical twins. TCRdb called the 5' RACE reads again in MiXCR, with one record for every CDR3 protein. Of a few hundred thousand distinct CDR3 sequences listed, about 15% were seen once; the top ten hold 0.44%. The same specimen was also included in a second study, on yellow fever vaccine responses in identical twins.

Sequencing used CD4+ T cells sorted from blood. The source is a woman in her late teens or twenties in good health.

V and J are TRBV6-1 and TRBJ1-5; D remains unclear. The germline gives CDR1 MNHNS, CDR2 SASEGT. V lost 4 bases and J 8 bases, leaving 12 bases between the germline ends. CDR3 size: 13 residues. The CDR3 is CASSVTRMEPQHF. CDR3 sequence (DNA): TGTGCCAGCAGTGTAACCAGGATGGAGCCCCAGCATTTT.

The chain joins TRBV2 to TRBJ2-7, with TRBD1 matching 9 bases. There are 15 residues in the CDR3. J gave up 2 bases and V 6 bases, and 8 bases lay outside the gene matches. Looked up from germline, CDR1 is SNHLY and CDR2 is FYNNEI. The DNA of the CDR3 is TGTGCCAGCAGCGTGACAGGGGGTAGGACCTACGAGCAGTACGTC. Amino acids: CASSVTGGRTYEQYV.

This clonotype appeared a few times. The V and J genes are TRBV27 and TRBJ2-7, with 7 bases lining up with TRBD2. Germline CDR1 reads MNHEY; CDR2 reads SMNVEV (reference sequence). The CDR3 runs 13 residues. V was clipped by 5 bases and J by 2 bases; unmatched bases: 3. The CDR3 nucleotides read TGTGCCAGCAGTACCGGGACTACCTACGAGCAGTACTTC. Encoded protein: CASSTGTTYEQYF.

This clonotype turned up a few times. The chain links TRBV7-6 to TRBJ2-1; D may be TRBD1 (5 bases). CDR3 length equals 16 residues. With 0 bases removed from V and 4 bases from J, the gap between germline ends came to 13 bases. In germline, CDR1 is SGHVS, CDR2 FNYEAQ. Written as DNA, the CDR3 is TGTGCCAGCAGCTTAGCGGGGCCGGCCATTTACAATGAGCAGTTCTTC. The encoded protein is CASSLAGPAIYNEQFF.

The sample holds a few counts of this clonotype. V gene TRBV5-4 combines with J gene TRBJ2-5; the D is unclear. In germline, CDR1 is SGHNT, CDR2 YYREEE (reference sequence). The CDR3 length is 15 residues. Trimming removed 1 base from V and 7 bases from J, with 17 bases in between. CDR3 amino acids: CASSLSMGASATQYF. CDR3 nucleotides: TGTGCCAGCAGCTTGTCAATGGGTGCCAGCGCGACCCAGTACTTC.

There are a few counts of this clonotype. This chain connects TRBV28 to TRBJ2-1; 9 nucleotides agree with TRBD1. V was clipped by 2 bases and J by 0 bases; unmatched bases: 8. Looked up from germline, CDR1 is MDHEN and CDR2 is SYDVKM. The CDR3 runs 18 residues. CDR3 residues: CASSLVGTGPSSYNEQFF. The DNA of the CDR3 is TGTGCCAGCAGTTTAGTGGGGACAGGGCCCAGCTCCTACAATGAGCAGTTCTTC.

In its sample, this clonotype was seen a few times. The chain is built from TRBV20-1 and TRBJ2-1, with TRBD2 identical over 10 bases. This CDR3 has 19 amino acids. V trimming: 2 bases; J trimming: 6 bases; junction bases outside the gene matches: 19. Germline V gene lookup returns CDR1 DFQATT and CDR2 SNEGSKA (reference sequence). CDR3 DNA sequence: TGCAGTGCTAGACCTCTTATTAGCGGGAGGAAAAATGGGGCCAATGAGCAGTTCTTC. It encodes CSARPLISGRKNGANEQFF.

This chain joins TRBV24-1 and TRBJ2-1, with D uncertain. Trimming removed 4 bases from V and 6 bases from J, with 9 bases in between. The length of the CDR3 is 13 residues. Looked up from germline, CDR1 is KGHDR and CDR2 is SFDVKD. CDR3 region: CATSEWTSNEQFF. The CDR3 DNA is TGTGCCACCAGTGAGTGGACCTCCAATGAGCAGTTCTTC.

This clonotype has at least ten counts. This chain uses TRBV28 with TRBJ2-2, with D unresolved. V was clipped by 3 bases and J by 2 bases, with 7 bases between them. The CDR3 has 14 residues. The germline gives CDR1 MDHEN, CDR2 SYDVKM. The CDR3 sequence is CASSFSPNTGELFF. CDR3 sequence (DNA): TGTGCCAGCAGTTTTTCCCCCAACACCGGGGAGCTGTTTTTT.

J is TRBJ1-2 and V is TRBV20-1; no reliable D call. V shed 3 bases and J shed 2 bases, with 7 bases lying between them. CDR3 size: 12 residues. Germline-derived CDR1 and CDR2 are DFQATT and SNEGSKA (reference sequence). The CDR3 nucleotides read TGCAGTGCTAGCGGACGGAACTATGGCTACACCTTC. Translation gives CSASGRNYGYTF.